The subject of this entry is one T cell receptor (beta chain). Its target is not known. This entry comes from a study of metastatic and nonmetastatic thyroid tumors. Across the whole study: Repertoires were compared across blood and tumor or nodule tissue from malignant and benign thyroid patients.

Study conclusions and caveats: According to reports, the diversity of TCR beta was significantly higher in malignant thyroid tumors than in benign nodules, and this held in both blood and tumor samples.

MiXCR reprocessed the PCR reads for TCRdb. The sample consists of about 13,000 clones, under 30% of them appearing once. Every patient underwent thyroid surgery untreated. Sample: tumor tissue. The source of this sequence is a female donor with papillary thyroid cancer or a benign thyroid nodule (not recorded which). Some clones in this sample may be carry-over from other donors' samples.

This CDR3 reads CAWSWKGVQPQHF. As DNA, the CDR3 is TGTGCCTGGAGTTGGAAAGGGGTCCAGCCCCAGCATTTT. The chain employs TRBV30 and TRBJ1-5, with D perhaps TRBD1 (5 bases). The ends were cut back, 2 bases at V and 7 bases at J, with 12 bases in the middle. CDR3 length: 13 residues. The germline V gene has CDR1 GTSNPN and CDR2 SVGIG (reference sequence). Full variable domain (outside the CDR3, taken from reference TRBV30 and TRBJ1-5): SQTIHQWPATLVQPVGSPLSLECTVEGTSNPNLYWYRQAAGRGLQLLFYSVGIGQISSEVPQNLSASRPQDRQFILSSKKLLLSDSGFYLCAWSWKGVQPQHFGDGTRLSIL.